The source of this TCR beta chain is a study of blood T cell repertoires in COVID-19. Background on the study: Specimens from acute and convalescent COVID-19 originated in the United States, Italy and Spain.

V was cut by 3 bases and J by 1 base, with 10 bases left in between. In germline, CDR1 is SGHRS, CDR2 YFSETQ. The length of the CDR3 is 14 residues. Profiled with immunoSEQ multiplex PCR; TCRdb holds only in-frame clones, not every one. The data contain some 390,000 clones, around 92% of them singletons. Study members were between about 18 and 95 years old and lived in 24 US regions. The rearrangement joins TRBV5-1 to TRBJ1-1, with D possibly being TRBD1 (6 bases). Sequencing input: PBMCs or T cells enriched from blood (not recorded which). The receptor was isolated from a woman in her thirties who had recovered from COVID-19. For the CDR3, the DNA is TGCGCCAGCAGCTCCGGGACAAGGAACACTGAAGCTTTCTTT. This sequence encodes CASSSGTRNTEAFF.